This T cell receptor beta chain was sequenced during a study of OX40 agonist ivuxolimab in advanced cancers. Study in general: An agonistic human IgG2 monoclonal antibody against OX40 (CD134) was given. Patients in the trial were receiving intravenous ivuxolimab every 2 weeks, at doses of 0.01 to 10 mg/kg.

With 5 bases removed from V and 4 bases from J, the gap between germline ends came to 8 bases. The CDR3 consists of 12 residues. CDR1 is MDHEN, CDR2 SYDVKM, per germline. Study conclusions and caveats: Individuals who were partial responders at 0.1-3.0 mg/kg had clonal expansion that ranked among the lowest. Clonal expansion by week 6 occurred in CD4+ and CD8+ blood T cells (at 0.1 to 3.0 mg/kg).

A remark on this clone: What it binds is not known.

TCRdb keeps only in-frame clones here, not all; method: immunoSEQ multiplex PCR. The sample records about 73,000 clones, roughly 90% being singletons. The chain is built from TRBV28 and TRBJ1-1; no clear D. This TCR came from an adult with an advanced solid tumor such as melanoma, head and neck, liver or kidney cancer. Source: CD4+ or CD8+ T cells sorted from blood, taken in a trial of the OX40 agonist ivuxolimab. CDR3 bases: TGTGCCAGCAGTCAAGAGATCACTGAAGCTTTCTTT. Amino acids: CASSQEITEAFF.